The source of this T cell receptor (beta chain) is a study of blood T cell repertoires in COVID-19. Measured with immunoSEQ multiplex PCR; TCRdb has only the in-frame clones, and not every one. The sample has about 280,000 clones; about nine tenths are singletons. V was pared by 3 bases and J by 2 bases, with 5 bases of the junction left unmatched. CDR1 and CDR2 (germline): KGHSH, LQKENI. CDR3 size: 16 residues. The chain recombines TRBV18 with TRBJ2-7; 12 bases fit TRBD2. This receptor was identified in a woman in her sixties who had recovered from COVID-19. Sequencing was performed on PBMCs or T cells enriched from blood (not recorded which). As DNA, the CDR3 is TGTGCCAGCTCACCCCTGACTAGCGGGAGCGCCTACGAGCAGTACTTC. Translated: CASSPLTSGSAYEQYF.